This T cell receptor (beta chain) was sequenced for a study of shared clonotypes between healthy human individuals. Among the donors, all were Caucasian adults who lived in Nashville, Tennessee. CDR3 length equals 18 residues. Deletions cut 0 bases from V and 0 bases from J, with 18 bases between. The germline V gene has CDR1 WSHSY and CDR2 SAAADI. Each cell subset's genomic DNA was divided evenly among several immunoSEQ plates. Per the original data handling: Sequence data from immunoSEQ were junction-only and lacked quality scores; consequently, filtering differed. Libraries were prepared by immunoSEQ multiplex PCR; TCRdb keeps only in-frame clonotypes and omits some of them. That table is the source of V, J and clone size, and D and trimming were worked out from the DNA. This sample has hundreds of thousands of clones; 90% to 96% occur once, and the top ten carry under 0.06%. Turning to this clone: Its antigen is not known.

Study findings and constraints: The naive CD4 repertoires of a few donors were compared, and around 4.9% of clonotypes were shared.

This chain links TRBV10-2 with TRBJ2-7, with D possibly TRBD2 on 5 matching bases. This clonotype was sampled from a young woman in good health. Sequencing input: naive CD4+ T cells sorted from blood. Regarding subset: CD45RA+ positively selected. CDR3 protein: CASSESFPNTGISYEQYF. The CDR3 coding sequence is TGCGCCAGCAGTGAGTCTTTTCCCAACACCGGGATCTCCTACGAGCAGTACTTC.